These 20 T cell receptor beta chains share one sample of origin, sequenced in a study of shared clonotypes between healthy human individuals (dated by TCRdb to 2018 to 2020). The method behind the library was the immunoSEQ multiplex PCR assay. This is the immuneACCESS table as TCRdb keeps it, with only in-frame sequences that have V and J called. A part of the clones is gone; compared with another copy, unresolved V genes explain less than half, and the rest is unexplained. The sample includes more than 1 million clones, with 70% to 80% observed a single time. The top ten constitute more than 0.5% of the sample. Material for sequencing was memory CD4+ T cells from PBMCs. The cell subset or site label corresponds to: CD45RA-negative fraction. All receptors come from a man between 18 and 29 years old in good health. Some clones in this sample may be carry-over from other donors' samples.

The chain employs TRBV28 and TRBJ2-7; weak D call: TRBD2 (5 bases). Germline lookup yields CDR1 MDHEN and CDR2 SYDVKM. The CDR3 has 14 amino acids. Trimming left V 5 bases short and J 6 bases short, with 17 bases between. The CDR3 sequence is CASSPPWETSEQYF. Written as DNA, the CDR3 is TGTGCCAGCAGTCCCCCTTGGGAGACCTCCGAGCAGTACTTC.

The J gene is TRBJ2-7, the V gene TRBV5-1, with 11 bases fitting TRBD1. The V gene end was trimmed by 3 bases and the J gene end by 5 bases; junction bases not matched to a gene: 4. Germline V gene lookup returns CDR1 SGHRS and CDR2 YFSETQ. The CDR3 is made up of 14 amino acids. CDR3 nucleotide sequence: TGCGCCAGCAGCTCCGGGACAGGGGGTAACGAGCAGTACTTC. It yields the protein CASSSGTGGNEQYF.

To note about this clone: Other DNA variants within this sample encode the same CDR3. The chain carries TRBV5-1 and TRBJ2-1; possible D gene TRBD2, 6 bases. The CDR3 is made up of 15 amino acids. CDR1 and CDR2 (germline): SGHRS, YFSETQ. V lost 0 bases to trimming and J lost 2 bases, with 9 bases between them. DNA for the CDR3: TGCGCCAGCAGCTTGGCTAGCGCAACCTACAATGAGCAGTTCTTC. Translating gives CASSLASATYNEQFF.

The CDR3 is CASSLQGVNGYTF. The CDR3 DNA reads TGCGCCAGCAGCTTGCAGGGCGTGAATGGCTACACCTTC. This chain connects TRBV5-1 to TRBJ1-2, with D possibly TRBD1 on 5 matching bases. The CDR3 is made up of 13 amino acids. Germline V lookup: CDR1 SGHRS, CDR2 YFSETQ. V was pared by 1 base and J by 6 bases, with 10 bases between.

CDR3: CASSPAGVYGYTF. CDR3 in DNA: TGTGCCAGCTCCCCGGCAGGGGTCTATGGCTACACCTTC. The chain is built from TRBV18 and TRBJ1-2, with D possibly being TRBD1 (6 bases). The germline gives CDR1 KGHSH, CDR2 LQKENI. The CDR3 loop spans 13 amino acids. V dropped 6 bases and J dropped 4 bases, with 12 bases sitting between them. The full variable domain, in which reference TRBV18 and TRBJ1-2 provide the parts outside the CDR3, is NAGVMQNPRHLVRRRGQEARLRCSPMKGHSHVYWYRQLPEEGLKFMVYLQKENIIDESGMPKERFSAEFPKEGPSILRIQQVVRGDSAAYFCASSPAGVYGYTFGSGTRLTVV.

The chain uses TRBV6-4 and TRBJ1-2; D is undetermined. The ends were cut back, 0 bases at V and 8 bases at J, with 7 bases in the middle. Per germline, CDR1 MRHNA and CDR2 SNTAGT. There are 12 residues in the CDR3. This CDR3 reads CASSDSGLGYTF. The CDR3 DNA sequence: TGTGCCAGCAGTGACTCGGGTCTGGGCTACACCTTC.

The V and J genes are TRBV4-1 and TRBJ1-1; D ambiguous. The CDR3 contains 14 residues. The V gene lost 2 bases and the J gene lost 1 base, with 8 bases spanning the gap. CDR1 is MGHRA, CDR2 YSYEKL, per germline. The CDR3 region has the DNA TGCGCCAGCAGCCAAACTATACAGAACACTGAAGCTTTCTTT. Translated: CASSQTIQNTEAFF.

The chain employs TRBV30 and TRBJ2-2, with D perhaps matching TRBD1 (6 bases). Germline V gives CDR1 GTSNPN, CDR2 SVGIG (reference sequence). CDR3 size: 16 residues. The V end was cut by 2 bases, the J end by 4 bases, with 17 bases between. This CDR3 is CAWSILRTAFTGELFF. In DNA, the CDR3 is TGTGCCTGGAGTATACTCCGGACAGCCTTCACCGGGGAGCTGTTTTTT.

The chain uses TRBV5-4 and TRBJ2-4; 8 bases line up with TRBD1. The CDR3 is 15 amino acids. Germline-derived CDR1 and CDR2 are SGHNT and YYREEE (reference sequence). With V trimmed by 4 bases and J by 7 bases, 10 bases remained unmatched. CDR3 nucleotides: TGTGCCAGCAGCATCGGGACAGGCGGTGCGAACATTCAGTACTTC. Translated: CASSIGTGGANIQYF.

This chain connects TRBV6-6 to TRBJ2-1; no firm D call. Trimming cost V 6 bases and J 5 bases, with 14 bases left between them. Looked up from germline, CDR1 is MNHNY and CDR2 is SVGAGI (reference sequence). The CDR3 is 14 amino acids. For the CDR3, the DNA is TGTGCCAGCAGCTCTCCCCCCTCAAACAATGAGCAGTTCTTC. Encoded protein: CASSSPPSNNEQFF.

This clone showed up just once. J is TRBJ2-5 and V is TRBV7-2; D possibly corresponds to TRBD1 (8 bases). This CDR3 is 14 amino acids long. Germline V gene data show CDR1 as SGHTA and CDR2 as FQGNSA. V dropped 3 bases and J dropped 4 bases, with 12 bases sitting between them. The CDR3 spells CASSLYRGGETQYF. Here the CDR3 DNA reads TGTGCCAGCAGCTTGTACAGGGGGGGAGAGACCCAGTACTTC.

The V call is TRBV19, the J call TRBJ2-2; 7 bases match TRBD1. Germline values: CDR1 LNHDA, CDR2 SQIVND (reference sequence). The V segment lost 7 bases and the J segment 0 bases; nucleotides outside the gene matches: 2. The CDR3 has 14 residues. The CDR3 DNA reads TGTGCCAGTAATCAGGGGGCGAACACCGGGGAGCTGTTTTTT. It encodes CASNQGANTGELFF.

This clone turned up a few times. The gene calls are TRBV6-5 and TRBJ1-1; D gene unclear. Germline V gene lookup returns CDR1 MNHEY and CDR2 SVGAGI. V lost 0 bases and J lost 4, with 12 bases in between. There are 15 residues in the CDR3. For the CDR3, the DNA is TGTGCCAGCAGTTACTCGATAGGGATAGCCACTGAAGCTTTCTTT. Its translation is CASSYSIGIATEAFF.

Only one count was recorded for this clone. The J gene is TRBJ2-5, the V gene TRBV7-9; 10 bases line up with TRBD2. Germline V gene sequence: CDR1 SEHNR, CDR2 FQNEAQ (reference sequence). V gave up 5 bases and J gave up 10 bases; unmatched junction bases: 16. This CDR3 comprises 16 residues. This chain's CDR3 is CASSPRPSGRAGGQYF. DNA for the CDR3: TGTGCCAGCAGCCCCCGACCCAGCGGGAGGGCTGGAGGCCAGTACTTC.

The rearrangement uses TRBV19 and TRBJ2-1, with D hard to call. CDR3 length: 12 residues. The germline V gene encodes CDR1 LNHDA and CDR2 SQIVND (reference sequence). V was pared by 5 bases and J by 6 bases, with 8 bases between. The CDR3, as DNA: TGTGCCAGTAGTTCCACAGCCAATGAGCAGTTCTTC. Translation gives CASSSTANEQFF.

The chain links TRBV28 to TRBJ2-7; tentatively, D is TRBD2 (6 bases). Trimming removed 10 bases at V and 1 base at J, with 17 bases between. The CDR3 runs 14 residues. Germline CDR1 is MDHEN and CDR2 is SYDVKM. CDR3: CATQRWGTSYEQYF. The DNA of the CDR3 is TGTGCCACCCAAAGGTGGGGGACTTCCTACGAGCAGTACTTC.

The chain combines TRBV27 with TRBJ1-1; weak D call: TRBD1 (5 bases). The CDR3 sequence is 14 residues long. V lost 0 bases to trimming and J lost 5 bases, with 10 bases between them. Germline values: CDR1 MNHEY, CDR2 SMNVEV (reference sequence). CDR3 nucleotides: TGTGCCAGCAGTTTATCGGGGGGGGGAACTGAAGCTTTCTTT. Protein product: CASSLSGGGTEAFF.

The V and J genes are TRBV11-3 and TRBJ2-1, with TRBD1 identical over 7 bases. Germline assignment: CDR1 SGHNT and CDR2 YENEEA. The CDR3 length is 14 residues. Trimming removed 5 bases from V and 0 bases from J; junction bases left unmatched: 1. The CDR3 loop reads CASSRDSSYNEQFF. In DNA form, the CDR3 reads TGTGCCAGCAGCCGGGACAGCTCCTACAATGAGCAGTTCTTC.

V and J are TRBV11-2 and TRBJ2-5, with D perhaps TRBD1 or TRBD2 (5 bases each). Germline-derived CDR1 and CDR2 are SGHAT and FQNNGV. Trimming pared 5 bases from V and 5 bases from J, leaving 18 bases between. The CDR3 is 15 residues long. Written as DNA, the CDR3 is TGTGCCAGCAGCGATAGAGCAGGGACGGGGGAGACCCAGTACTTC. Protein: CASSDRAGTGETQYF.

The chain recombines TRBV6-1 with TRBJ2-1; perhaps TRBD2 as D (6 bases). The CDR3 is made up of 13 amino acids. In germline, CDR1 is MNHNS, CDR2 SASEGT. V lost 8 bases, J lost 8 bases, and 16 bases lay in between. The CDR3 loop is CASGVLGGDEQFF. The CDR3 DNA follows: TGTGCCAGCGGAGTTCTGGGAGGAGATGAGCAGTTCTTC.